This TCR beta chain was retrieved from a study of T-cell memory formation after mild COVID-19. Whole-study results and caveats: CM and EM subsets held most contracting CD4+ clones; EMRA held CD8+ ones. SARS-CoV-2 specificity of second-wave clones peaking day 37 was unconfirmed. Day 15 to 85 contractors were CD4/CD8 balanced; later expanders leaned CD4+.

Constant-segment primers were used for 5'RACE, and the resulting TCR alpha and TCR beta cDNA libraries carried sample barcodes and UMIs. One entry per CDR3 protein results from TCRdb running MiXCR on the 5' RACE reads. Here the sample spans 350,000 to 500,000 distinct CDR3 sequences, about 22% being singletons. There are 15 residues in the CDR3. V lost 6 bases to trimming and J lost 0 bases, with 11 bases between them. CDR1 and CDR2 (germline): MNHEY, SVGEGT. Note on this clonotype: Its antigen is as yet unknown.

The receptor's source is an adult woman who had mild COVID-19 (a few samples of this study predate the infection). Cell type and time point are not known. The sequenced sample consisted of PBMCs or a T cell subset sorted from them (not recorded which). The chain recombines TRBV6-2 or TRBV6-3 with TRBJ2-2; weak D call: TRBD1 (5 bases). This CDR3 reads CASRDGATNTGELFF. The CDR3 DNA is TGTGCCAGCAGGGATGGGGCTACGAACACCGGGGAGCTGTTTTTT.